This entry concerns a single T cell receptor (beta chain). This CDR3 has 16 residues. Germline assignment: CDR1 ENHRY and CDR2 SYGVKD. V gave up 0 bases and J gave up 0 bases, with 9 bases separating them. The data derive from a study of CD8+CD57+ T cells in acquired aplastic anemia. On the study more broadly: Sorted CD4+ and CD8+ cells yielded DNA averaging roughly 3.3 ug.

Patients chosen for sequencing had CD8+CD57+ cells that had expanded, as shown by flow cytometry. Each patient carried a diagnosis of severe acquired aplastic anemia. The template for TCR beta VDJ and CDR3 sequence profiling was genomic DNA. MiXCR was run by TCRdb on the reads, yielding one entry per CDR3 protein. The data hold some 160,000 distinct CDR3 sequences, with less than 50% observed a single time. The clonotype originates from a human donor with aplastic anemia. The chain combines TRBV10-3 with TRBJ1-5; D remains unclear. Input material: sorted CD4+, CD8+, or CD8+CD57+ T cells (not recorded which) from PBMCs. The CDR3 protein is CAISESLRISNQPQHF. The DNA of the CDR3 is TGTGCCATCAGTGAGTCGCTCAGGATTAGCAATCAGCCCCAGCATTTT.